This T cell receptor beta chain is drawn from a study of T cell responses to AZD1222 COVID-19 vaccine. The table came from immunoSEQ multiplex PCR; TCRdb's copy has only in-frame clones and leaves some out. This table has roughly 56,000 clones, about four fifths appearing once. Study-wide results and caveats: Vaccination with two AZD1222 doses was followed by a rise in Spike-specific TCR breadth and depth.

As regards this clone: Its antigen is not known.

The CDR3 sequence is 14 residues long. The ends lost 7 bases at V and 2 bases at J; junction bases unmatched: 4. CDR1 and CDR2 (germline): LNHDA, SQIVND (reference sequence). The sequence derives from an adult who received the AZD1222 COVID-19 vaccine. The genes are TRBV19 and TRBJ1-1, with 10 bases aligning to TRBD1. Sample: peripheral blood, taken 28 days after the second AZD1222 dose. DNA for the CDR3: TGTGCCAGTAATAGACAGGGGGCCAACACTGAAGCTTTCTTT. As protein: CASNRQGANTEAFF.